This TCR beta chain was sequenced in a study of radiotherapy plus CTLA-4 blockade in lung cancer. Study-wide results and limits: There was expansion of tumor-derived TCR clones in blood after radiotherapy plus ipilimumab. Increased serum interferon-beta after radiation also reportedly predicted response strongly.

Here immunoSEQ multiplex PCR was the method, and the copy in TCRdb shows in-frame clones only, minus some. Of under 70,000 clones listed, about 80% are singletons. Ipilimumab-mediated CTLA-4 blockade plus focal radiation was given to patients having chemo-refractory metastatic non-small-cell lung cancer. Trimming at V came to 0 bases and at J to 5 bases, leaving 2 bases not matched to a gene. Germline V gene sequence: CDR1 SGHNT, CDR2 YYREEE (reference sequence). The CDR3 consists of 15 residues. About this clone: Its target is unknown.

This TCR derives from a human donor with non-small cell lung cancer who had a complete response to radiotherapy plus ipilimumab. The sequences come from peripheral blood, collected from a patient treated with radiotherapy plus ipilimumab. V is TRBV5-4 and J is TRBJ2-2, with 9 bases aligning to TRBD2. The chain's CDR3 is CASSLVAGVTGELFF. Here the CDR3 DNA reads TGTGCCAGCAGCTTGGTAGCGGGAGTTACCGGGGAGCTGTTTTTT.